These 9 T cell receptor beta chains came from one sample sequenced in a study of T cell responses to AZD1222 COVID-19 vaccine (dated by TCRdb to the early 2020s). The library relied on the immunoSEQ multiplex PCR assay. TCRdb obtained this table from immuneACCESS and retained in-frame rearrangements with V and J assigned. These tables miss some clones; where compared with another copy, unresolved V genes account for less than half of the shortfall, and the remainder is unexplained. This sample holds about 120,000 clones; more than 75% were observed only once. The ten biggest clones cover approximately 7.6% of the sample. According to the study, the label for this sample's time point signals: baseline before first vaccination. Sample: peripheral blood, taken on day 0 of AZD1222 vaccination. These receptors were obtained from an adult in good health.

This clone was recorded at least ten times. V usage is TRBV28 and J usage is TRBJ1-6, with D uncertain. The V gene lost 6 bases and the J gene lost 7 bases, with 13 bases spanning the gap. This CDR3 has 14 residues. Germline V lookup: CDR1 MDHEN, CDR2 SYDVKM. In DNA form, the CDR3 reads TGTGCCAGCAGGGCCCAACAGCCCAATTCACCCCTCCACTTT. Translation gives CASRAQQPNSPLHF.

The chain employs TRBV6-6 and TRBJ2-7; 10 positions match TRBD1. J gave up 4 bases and V 5 bases, and 5 bases lay outside the gene matches. Per the germline V gene, CDR1 is MNHNY and CDR2 is SVGAGI (reference sequence). There are 14 residues in the CDR3. As DNA, the CDR3 is TGTGCCAGCAGTCGCGGACAGGGGGAGTACGAGCAGTACTTC. Translated, it gives CASSRGQGEYEQYF.

V usage is TRBV4-1 and J usage is TRBJ1-3; D ambiguous. CDR1 is MGHRA and CDR2 is YSYEKL in the germline V gene. The germline V and J ends were trimmed by 1 base and 2 bases, with 9 bases remaining between them. The CDR3 length is 15 residues. CDR3 DNA sequence: TGCGCCAGCAGCCAAGGTAGGACTGCTGGAAACACCATATATTTT. Amino acid sequence: CASSQGRTAGNTIYF.

V and J are TRBV27 and TRBJ1-4; TRBD1 aligns across 11 bases. Per the germline V gene, CDR1 is MNHEY and CDR2 is SMNVEV (reference sequence). V shed 1 base and J 8 bases; nucleotides not matched to a gene: 3. This CDR3 has 15 amino acids. The chain's CDR3 is CASSLYGDRGEKLFF. Written as DNA, the CDR3 is TGTGCCAGCAGTTTATATGGGGACAGGGGGGAAAAACTGTTTTTT. Full variable domain (outside the CDR3, taken from reference TRBV27 and TRBJ1-4): EAQVTQNPRYLITVTGKKLTVTCSQNMNHEYMSWYRQDPGLGLRQIYYSMNVEVTDKGDVPEGYKVSRKEKRNFPLILESPSPNQTSLYFCASSLYGDRGEKLFFGSGTQLSVL.

This clone was counted a single time. The V and J genes are TRBV19 and TRBJ2-7; a possible D gene is TRBD1 (5 bases). Trimming left V 5 bases short and J 5 bases short, with 13 bases between. CDR1 LNHDA and CDR2 SQIVND come from the germline V gene (reference sequence). The CDR3 has 13 residues. The CDR3 region is CASSQQGWNEQYF. The CDR3 DNA follows: TGTGCCAGTAGTCAGCAGGGCTGGAACGAGCAGTACTTC.

J is TRBJ2-5 and V is TRBV24-1; a possible D gene is TRBD2 (6 bases). The CDR3 sequence is 14 residues long. V lost 4 bases and J 5 bases, leaving 13 bases between the germline ends. Germline values: CDR1 KGHDR, CDR2 SFDVKD. CDR3 sequence: CATSDPRGTETQYF. DNA for the CDR3: TGTGCCACCAGTGACCCCCGGGGGACTGAGACCCAGTACTTC.

J is TRBJ1-1 and V is TRBV7-9; D not certain. Germline loops: CDR1 SEHNR, CDR2 FQNEAQ (reference sequence). The CDR3 length is 13 residues. The ends were cut back, 1 base at V and 0 bases at J, with 3 bases in the middle. The CDR3 protein is CASSLVLNTEAFF. The CDR3 DNA is TGTGCCAGCAGCTTAGTACTGAACACTGAAGCTTTCTTT.

The chain carries TRBV5-8 and TRBJ2-2; D gene ambiguous. CDR1 and CDR2 from the germline V gene are SGHTS and YDEGEE. The CDR3 runs to 16 residues. Trimming took off 2 bases at V and 0 bases at J, with 11 bases between the two ends. In nucleotides, the CDR3 is TGTGCCAGCAGCTTACTGACATATTCGAACACCGGGGAGCTGTTTTTT. Protein sequence: CASSLLTYSNTGELFF.

The chain carries TRBV5-1 and TRBJ1-4, with 9 positions matching TRBD1. Germline V gene data show CDR1 as SGHRS and CDR2 as YFSETQ. The V and J ends lost 0 bases and 3 bases, in that order; junction bases with no gene match: 3. The CDR3 covers 16 residues. CDR3 sequence (DNA): TGCGCCAGCAGCTTGGGACAGGGGGTGGCTAATGAAAAACTGTTTTTT. This sequence encodes CASSLGQGVANEKLFF. The whole variable domain, filled in from reference TRBV5-1 and TRBJ1-4, reads KAGVTQTPRYLIKTRGQQVTLSCSPISGHRSVSWYQQTPGQGLQFLFEYFSETQRNKGNFPGRFSGRQFSNSRSEMNVSTLELGDSALYLCASSLGQGVANEKLFFGSGTQLSVL.